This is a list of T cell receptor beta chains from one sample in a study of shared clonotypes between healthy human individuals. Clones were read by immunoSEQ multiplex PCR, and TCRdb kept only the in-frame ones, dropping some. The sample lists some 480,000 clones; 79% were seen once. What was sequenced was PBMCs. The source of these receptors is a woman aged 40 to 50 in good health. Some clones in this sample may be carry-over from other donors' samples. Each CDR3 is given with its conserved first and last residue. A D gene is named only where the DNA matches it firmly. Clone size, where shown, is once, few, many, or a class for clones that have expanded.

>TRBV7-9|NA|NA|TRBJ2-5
TGCGCCAGCAGCCAAGATACTAGCCGCGGCGAGACCCAGTACTTC
CASSQDTSRGETQYF
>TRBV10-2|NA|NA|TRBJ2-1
TGCGCCAGCAATGACAGGAGCTCCTACAATGAGCAGTTCTTC
CASNDRSSYNEQFF
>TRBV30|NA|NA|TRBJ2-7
TGTGCCGGGACTCAGTCCTACGAGCAGTACTTC
CAGTQSYEQYF
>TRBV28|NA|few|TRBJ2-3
TGTGCCAGCAGTTCCGGACAACGTCTGCAGTATTTT
CASSSGQRLQYF
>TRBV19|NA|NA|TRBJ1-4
TGTGCCAGTAGTATCGGAGCCGCAACTAATGAAAAACTGTTTTTT
CASSIGAATNEKLFF
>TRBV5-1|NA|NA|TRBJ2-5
TGCGCCAGCAGCTTGGAAGGCATGGAGACCCAGTACTTC
CASSLEGMETQYF
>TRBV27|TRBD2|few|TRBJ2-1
TGTGCCAGCAGAGGTAGCGGGAGGGAGAATGAGCAGTTCTTC
CASRGSGRENEQFF
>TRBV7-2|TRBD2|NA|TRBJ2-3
TGTGCCAGCAGTCAAGCGGGAGGTAGCACAGATACGCAGTATTTT
CASSQAGGSTDTQYF
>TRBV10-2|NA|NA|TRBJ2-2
TGCGCCAGCAGTGGGAGGGTGGGCCCCGGGGAGCTGTTTTTT
CASSGRVGPGELFF
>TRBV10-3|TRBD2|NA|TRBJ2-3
TGTGCCATCAGTGAGGGAACTAGCGAACCAGATACGCAGTATTTT
CAISEGTSEPDTQYF
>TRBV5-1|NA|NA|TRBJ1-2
TGCGCCAGCAGCTTCCTACAGGGAGGCTATGGCTACACCTTC
CASSFLQGGYGYTF
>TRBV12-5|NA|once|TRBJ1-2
TGTGCTAGTGGTTTGGAGGGGGGCAGAGACCTTTATGGCTACACCTTC
CASGLEGGRDLYGYTF
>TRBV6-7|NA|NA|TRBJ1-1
TGTGCCAGCAGTTACGTAGGGAGTGGGGATGAAGCTTTCTTT
CASSYVGSGDEAFF
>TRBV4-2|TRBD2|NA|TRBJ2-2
TGTGCCAGCAGCCAAGATAAGTCGAGGCGGGCGTCTAGCGGGAGTGGGAACACCGGGGAGCTGTTTTTT
CASSQDKSRRASSGSGNTGELFF
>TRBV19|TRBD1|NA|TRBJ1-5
TGTGCCAGTTACGGACAGGGGGCCCGGCAGCCCCAGCATTTT
CASYGQGARQPQHF
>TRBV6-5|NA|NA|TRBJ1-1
TGTGCCAGCAGTTACGTTTTGGAGAGTGAAGCTTTCTTT
CASSYVLESEAFF
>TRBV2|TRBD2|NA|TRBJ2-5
TGTGCCAGTCACCAAGCGGGAGCTGAGGGGACCCAGTACTTC
CASHQAGAEGTQYF
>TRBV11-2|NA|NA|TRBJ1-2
TGTGCCAGCAGCCCGGGTGCTGGCGGCTACACCTTC
CASSPGAGGYTF
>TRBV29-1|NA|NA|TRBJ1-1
TGCAGCGCCAACGGGGGGGACACTGAAGCTTTCTTT
CSANGGDTEAFF
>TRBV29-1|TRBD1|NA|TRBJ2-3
TGCAGCGTTGAAGGTGGTGACAGGGTCGGCACAGATACGCAGTATTTT
CSVEGGDRVGTDTQYF